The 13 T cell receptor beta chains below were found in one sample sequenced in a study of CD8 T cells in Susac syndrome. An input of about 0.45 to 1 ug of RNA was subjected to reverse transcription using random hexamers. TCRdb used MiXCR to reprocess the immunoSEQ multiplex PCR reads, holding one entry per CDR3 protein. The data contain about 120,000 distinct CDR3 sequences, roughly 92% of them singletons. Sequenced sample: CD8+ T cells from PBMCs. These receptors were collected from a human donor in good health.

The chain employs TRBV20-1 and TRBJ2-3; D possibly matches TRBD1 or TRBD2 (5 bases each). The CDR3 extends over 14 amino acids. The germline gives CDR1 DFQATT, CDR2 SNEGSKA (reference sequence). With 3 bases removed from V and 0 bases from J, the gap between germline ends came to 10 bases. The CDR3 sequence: CSASPGTSTDTQYF. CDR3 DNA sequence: TGCAGTGCTAGTCCAGGGACCAGCACAGATACGCAGTATTTT.

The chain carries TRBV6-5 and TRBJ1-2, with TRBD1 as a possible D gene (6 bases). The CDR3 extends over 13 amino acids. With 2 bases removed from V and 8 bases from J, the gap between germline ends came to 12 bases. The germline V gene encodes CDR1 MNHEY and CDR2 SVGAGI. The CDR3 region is CASSYEGGRGYTF. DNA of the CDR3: TGTGCCAGCAGTTACGAGGGGGGAAGAGGCTACACCTTC.

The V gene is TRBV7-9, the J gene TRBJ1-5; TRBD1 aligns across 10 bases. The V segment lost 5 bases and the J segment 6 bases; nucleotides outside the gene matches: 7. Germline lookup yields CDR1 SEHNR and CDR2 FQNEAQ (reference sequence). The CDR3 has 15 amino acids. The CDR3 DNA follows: TGTGCCAGCAGCCAAGGACAGGGGGGCCGTCAGCCCCAGCATTTT. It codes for CASSQGQGGRQPQHF.

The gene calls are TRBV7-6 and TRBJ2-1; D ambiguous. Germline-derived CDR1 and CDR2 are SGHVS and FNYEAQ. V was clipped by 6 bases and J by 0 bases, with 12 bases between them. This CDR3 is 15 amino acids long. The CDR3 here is CASSFRRGSYNEQFF. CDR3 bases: TGTGCCAGCAGTTTTCGACGAGGCTCCTACAATGAGCAGTTCTTC. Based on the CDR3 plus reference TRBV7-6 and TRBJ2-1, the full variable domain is GAGVSQSPRYKVTKRGQDVALRCDPISGHVSLYWYRQALGQGPEFLTYFNYEAQQDKSGLPNDRFSAERPEGSISTLTIQRTEQRDSAMYRCASSFRRGSYNEQFFGPGTRLTVL.

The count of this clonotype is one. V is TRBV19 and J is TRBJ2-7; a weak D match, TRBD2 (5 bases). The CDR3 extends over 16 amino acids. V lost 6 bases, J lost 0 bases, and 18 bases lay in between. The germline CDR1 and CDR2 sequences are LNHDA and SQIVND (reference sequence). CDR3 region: CASSDTWTESSYEQYF. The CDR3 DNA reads TGTGCCAGTAGCGATACTTGGACTGAGAGCTCCTACGAGCAGTACTTC.

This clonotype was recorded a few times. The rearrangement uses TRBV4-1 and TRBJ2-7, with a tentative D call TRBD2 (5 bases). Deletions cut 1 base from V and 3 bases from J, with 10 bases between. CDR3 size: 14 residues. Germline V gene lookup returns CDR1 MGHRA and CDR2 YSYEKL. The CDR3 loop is CASSQADGDYEQYF. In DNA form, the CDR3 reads TGCGCCAGCAGCCAAGCTGACGGGGACTACGAGCAGTACTTC.

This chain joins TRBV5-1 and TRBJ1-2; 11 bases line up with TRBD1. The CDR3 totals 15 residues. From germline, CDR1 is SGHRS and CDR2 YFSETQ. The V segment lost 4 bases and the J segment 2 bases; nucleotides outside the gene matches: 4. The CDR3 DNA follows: TGCGCCAGCAGCAAAGGGGACAGGGGGAACTATGGCTACACCTTC. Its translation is CASSKGDRGNYGYTF.

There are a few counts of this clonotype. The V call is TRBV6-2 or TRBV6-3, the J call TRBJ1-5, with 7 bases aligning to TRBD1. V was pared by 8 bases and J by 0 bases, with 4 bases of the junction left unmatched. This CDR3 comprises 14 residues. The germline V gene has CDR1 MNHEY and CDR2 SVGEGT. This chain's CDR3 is CASSGTASNQPQHF. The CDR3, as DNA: TGTGCCAGCTCGGGGACAGCTAGCAATCAGCCCCAGCATTTT.

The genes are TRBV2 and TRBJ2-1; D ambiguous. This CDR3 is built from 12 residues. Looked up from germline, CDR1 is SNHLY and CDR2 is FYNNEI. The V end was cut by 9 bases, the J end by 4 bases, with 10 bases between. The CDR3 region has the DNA TGTGCCAGTTCCGGCTCGTACAATGAGCAGTTCTTC. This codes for CASSGSYNEQFF.

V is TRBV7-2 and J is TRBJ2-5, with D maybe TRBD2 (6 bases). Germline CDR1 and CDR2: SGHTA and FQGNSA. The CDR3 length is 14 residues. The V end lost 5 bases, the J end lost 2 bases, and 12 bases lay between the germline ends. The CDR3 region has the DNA TGTGCCAGCAGCCCCGCGGGGATGCAAGAGACCCAGTACTTC. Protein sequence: CASSPAGMQETQYF.

As DNA, the CDR3 is TGCGCCAGCAGCTTGGGAAGACAGGGCGGCGAGCAGTACTTC. Protein product: CASSLGRQGGEQYF. J is TRBJ2-7 and V is TRBV5-1; TRBD1 matches 7 bases. Losses at the gene ends were 0 bases for V and 6 bases for J; bases not matched to a gene: 6. The CDR3 length is 14 residues. Germline V lookup: CDR1 SGHRS, CDR2 YFSETQ.

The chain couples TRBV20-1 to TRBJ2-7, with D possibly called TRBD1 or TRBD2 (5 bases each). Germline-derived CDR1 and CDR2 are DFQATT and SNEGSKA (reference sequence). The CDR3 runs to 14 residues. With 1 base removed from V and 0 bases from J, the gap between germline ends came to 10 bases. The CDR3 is CSARAGTGSYEQYF. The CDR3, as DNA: TGCAGTGCTAGAGCTGGGACCGGCTCCTACGAGCAGTACTTC.

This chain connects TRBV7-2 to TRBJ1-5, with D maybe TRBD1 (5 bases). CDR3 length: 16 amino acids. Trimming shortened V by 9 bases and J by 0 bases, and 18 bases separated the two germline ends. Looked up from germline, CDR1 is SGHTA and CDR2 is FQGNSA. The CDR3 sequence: CASGAGWGTSNQPQHF. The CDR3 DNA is TGTGCCAGTGGGGCGGGGTGGGGGACTAGCAATCAGCCCCAGCATTTT.